The 17 T cell receptor beta chains reported below all come from one sample, sequenced in a study of graft-versus-host responses after intestinal transplantation. Here immunoSEQ multiplex PCR was the method, and the copy in TCRdb shows in-frame clones only, minus some. The sample shows about 45,000 clones, 90% to 95% of them seen only once. The sequencing used PBMCs, collected 524 days after transplant. The receptors shown here come from a human patient who received an intestinal transplant, so some T cells may come from the graft donor.

V gene TRBV6-6 combines with J gene TRBJ1-5; D ambiguous. Trimming left V 7 bases short and J 1 base short, with 14 bases between. Looked up from germline, CDR1 is MNHNY and CDR2 is SVGAGI (reference sequence). The CDR3 consists of 15 residues. The chain's CDR3 is CASTEGRASNQPQHF. The CDR3 DNA follows: TGTGCCAGCACCGAAGGACGGGCAAGCAATCAGCCCCAGCATTTT.

The chain carries TRBV7-2 and TRBJ2-3; possible D gene TRBD1, 6 bases. CDR3 size: 15 residues. Trimming took off 1 base at V and 4 bases at J, with 12 bases between the two ends. CDR1 SGHTA and CDR2 FQGNSA come from the germline V gene. CDR3 sequence reads: CASSLVGARADTQYF. The CDR3 DNA reads TGTGCCAGCAGCTTAGTGGGGGCGCGTGCAGATACGCAGTATTTT.

V gene TRBV5-1 combines with J gene TRBJ1-2; TRBD1 is a possible D gene (5 bases). This CDR3 has 17 residues. V was trimmed by 0 bases and J by 0 bases, leaving 15 bases between them. CDR1 and CDR2 (germline): SGHRS, YFSETQ. DNA for the CDR3: TGCGCCAGCAGCTTGGCCTCCCCAGGGAACCCTAACTATGGCTACACCTTC. It translates to CASSLASPGNPNYGYTF. The full variable domain, rest sourced from reference TRBV5-1 and TRBJ1-2, is KAGVTQTPRYLIKTRGQQVTLSCSPISGHRSVSWYQQTPGQGLQFLFEYFSETQRNKGNFPGRFSGRQFSNSRSEMNVSTLELGDSALYLCASSLASPGNPNYGYTFGSGTRLTVV.

The rearrangement joins TRBV11-1 to TRBJ2-1; TRBD2 matches 11 bases. The CDR3 contains 15 residues. Germline CDR1 SGHAT, CDR2 FQDESV (reference sequence). The junction had 1 base not matched to a gene; V was cut back by 0 bases and J by 6 bases. In DNA, the CDR3 is TGTGCCAGCAGCTTAGCTAGCGGGGGGGGCAATGAGCAGTTCTTC. Translation gives CASSLASGGGNEQFF.

The V call is TRBV19, the J call TRBJ1-4, with TRBD1 matching over 9 bases. CDR1 is LNHDA and CDR2 is SQIVND in the germline V gene (reference sequence). CDR3 length: 14 residues. V lost 4 bases, J lost 8 bases, and 5 bases stayed unmatched. CDR3 coding DNA: TGTGCCAGTAGTAGGGGACAGGGAACCGAAAAACTGTTTTTT. It encodes CASSRGQGTEKLFF.

The chain has TRBV6-4 and TRBJ2-3, with 9 bases matching TRBD1. The V gene's germline CDR1 is MRHNA and CDR2 SNTAGT. This CDR3 comprises 21 residues. J gave up 0 bases and V 2 bases, and 18 bases lay outside the gene matches. The CDR3 sequence: CASSDQKTKARDRDSTDTQYF. The DNA for the CDR3 is TGTGCCAGCAGTGACCAGAAAACTAAGGCGCGGGACAGGGATAGCACAGATACGCAGTATTTT.

This chain uses TRBV7-3 with TRBJ2-3; 7 bases map to TRBD1. The CDR3 totals 13 residues. CDR1 is SGHTA, CDR2 FQGTGA, per germline. After removal of 5 bases from V and 4 bases from J, the junction contained 3 bases not matched to a gene. This chain's CDR3 is CASSLGTADTQYF. DNA of the CDR3: TGTGCCAGCAGCCTCGGGACAGCAGATACGCAGTATTTT.

V and J are TRBV28 and TRBJ2-3, with TRBD1 as a possible D gene (5 bases). Trimming removed 5 bases from V and 1 base from J, with 13 bases in between. CDR1 is MDHEN and CDR2 is SYDVKM in the germline V gene. The CDR3 is 15 residues long. The CDR3 loop is CASSPRLGGTDTQYF. Here the CDR3 DNA reads TGTGCCAGCAGTCCCCGCCTAGGGGGCACAGATACGCAGTATTTT.

The chain joins TRBV28 to TRBJ2-7; D assignment may be TRBD1 or TRBD2 (7 bases each). The length of the CDR3 is 14 residues. The germline gives CDR1 MDHEN, CDR2 SYDVKM. Deletions cut 6 bases from V and 5 bases from J, with 17 bases between. CDR3 coding DNA: TGTGCCAGCAGCCCCGCCAGGGGGGGAGACGAGCAGTACTTC. Amino acids: CASSPARGGDEQYF.

The rearrangement uses TRBV15 and TRBJ2-1; 11 nucleotides align to TRBD2. J was trimmed by 8 bases and V by 5 bases; bases with no gene match: 5. From germline, CDR1 is LNHNV and CDR2 YYDKDF (reference sequence). The CDR3 runs 14 residues. The chain's CDR3 is CATSYGLAGDEQFF. DNA for the CDR3: TGTGCCACCAGCTACGGACTAGCGGGCGATGAGCAGTTCTTC.

The chain carries TRBV7-3 and TRBJ2-3; either TRBD1 or TRBD2 may fit D (5 bases each). Germline-derived CDR1 and CDR2 are SGHTA and FQGTGA. V was clipped by 1 base and J by 2 bases, with 10 bases between them. The length of the CDR3 is 15 residues. The CDR3 coding sequence is TGTGCCAGCAGCTTAAGAGGGGCTAACACAGATACGCAGTATTTT. Residues: CASSLRGANTDTQYF. Looking up the rest from reference TRBV7-3 and TRBJ2-3 gives the full variable domain: GAGVSQTPSNKVTEKGKYVELRCDPISGHTALYWYRQSLGQGPEFLIYFQGTGAADDSGLPNDRFFAVRPEGSVSTLKIQRTERGDSAVYLCASSLRGANTDTQYFGPGTRLTVL.

The chain recombines TRBV7-3 with TRBJ2-5; 8 bases align to TRBD2. The end of the DNA is better explained by TRBJ2-7, so the J call may be wrong. Germline loops: CDR1 SGHTA, CDR2 FQGTGA. This CDR3 spans 13 amino acids. The CDR3 spells CASSSSGGGEQYF. The CDR3 nucleotides read TGTGCCAGCAGCTCCTCGGGAGGGGGCGAGCAGTACTTC.

The gene calls are TRBV9 and TRBJ2-7; a possible D gene is TRBD2 (6 bases). Trimming took off 0 bases at V and 6 bases at J, with 16 bases between the two ends. The CDR3 is made up of 15 amino acids. Germline lookup yields CDR1 SGDLS and CDR2 YYNGEE. This CDR3 reads CASSVEAGSALEQYF. DNA for the CDR3: TGTGCCAGCAGCGTAGAGGCCGGGAGTGCCCTCGAGCAGTACTTC.

CDR3 sequence (DNA): TGTGCCAGCAGCTTTCGGGGGCCCTACGAGCAGTACTTC. It yields the protein CASSFRGPYEQYF. The chain has TRBV7-9 and TRBJ2-7; D is possibly TRBD1 or TRBD2 (6 bases each). CDR1 and CDR2 (germline): SEHNR, FQNEAQ (reference sequence). Between the trimmed V and J ends, which lost 3 bases and 2 bases, there was a span of 8 bases. The CDR3 consists of 13 residues.

The chain has TRBV19 and TRBJ2-7; 13 bases agree with TRBD2. The CDR3 consists of 15 residues. Trimming at V came to 3 bases and at J to 3 bases, leaving 2 bases not matched to a gene. CDR1 and CDR2 from the germline V gene are LNHDA and SQIVND (reference sequence). The CDR3 DNA reads as TGTGCCAGTAGTATCGGACTAGCGGGAGACTACGAGCAGTACTTC. Its translation: CASSIGLAGDYEQYF.

This chain links TRBV10-3 with TRBJ2-1, with 11 positions matching TRBD1. The germline CDR1 and CDR2 sequences are ENHRY and SYGVKD. The CDR3 runs 13 residues. The junction had 8 bases not matched to a gene; V was cut back by 4 bases and J by 15 bases. This CDR3 is CAISGPGGTGGFF. In nucleotides, the CDR3 is TGTGCCATCAGTGGTCCTGGGGGGACAGGGGGGTTCTTC.

The rearrangement uses TRBV7-3 and TRBJ2-3; TRBD2 is a possible D gene (6 bases). The V gene's germline CDR1 is SGHTA and CDR2 FQGTGA. With 1 base removed from V and 9 bases from J, the gap between germline ends came to 14 bases. This CDR3 is built from 14 residues. DNA of the CDR3: TGTGCCAGCAGCTTAAAGAGGGACTCGGGAACGCAGTATTTT. Protein product: CASSLKRDSGTQYF.